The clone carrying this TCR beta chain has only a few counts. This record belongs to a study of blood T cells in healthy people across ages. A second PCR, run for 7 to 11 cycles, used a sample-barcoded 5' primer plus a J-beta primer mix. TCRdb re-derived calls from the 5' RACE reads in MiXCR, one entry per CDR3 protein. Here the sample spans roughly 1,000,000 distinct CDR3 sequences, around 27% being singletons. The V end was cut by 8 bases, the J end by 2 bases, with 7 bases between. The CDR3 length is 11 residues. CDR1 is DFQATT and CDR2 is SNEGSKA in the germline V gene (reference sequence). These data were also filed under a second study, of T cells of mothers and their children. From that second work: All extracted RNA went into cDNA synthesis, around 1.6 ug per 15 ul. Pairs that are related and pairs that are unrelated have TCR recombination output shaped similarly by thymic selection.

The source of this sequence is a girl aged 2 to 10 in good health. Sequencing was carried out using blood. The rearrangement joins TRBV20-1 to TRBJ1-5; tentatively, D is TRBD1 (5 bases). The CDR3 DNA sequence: TGCAGTACGGGGGGCAATCAGCCCCAGCATTTT. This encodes CSTGGNQPQHF.